This T cell receptor (beta chain) was sequenced in a study of T-cell reconstitution after alpha-beta-depleted transplantation in children. Trimming took off 2 bases at V and 5 bases at J, with 12 bases between the two ends. From germline, CDR1 is MNHEY and CDR2 SVGAGI. The CDR3 is made up of 15 amino acids. TCRbeta library construction was performed incorporating unique molecular identifiers. In TCRdb, the PCR reads were re-called with MiXCR into one record per CDR3 protein. The sample contains about 230,000 distinct CDR3 sequences, around 9.7% of which appear only once. The table lists this clonotype with many counts.

This material consisted of PBMCs from the stem cell graft donor, taken from the stem cell graft. The clonotype was recovered from a human donor who donated a stem cell graft to a child with SCID. The chain joins TRBV6-5 to TRBJ2-2, with TRBD2 as a possible D gene (6 bases). Here the CDR3 DNA reads TGTGCCAGCAGTTACGGTCAGGGAGGAACCGGGGAGCTGTTTTTT. Protein product: CASSYGQGGTGELFF.